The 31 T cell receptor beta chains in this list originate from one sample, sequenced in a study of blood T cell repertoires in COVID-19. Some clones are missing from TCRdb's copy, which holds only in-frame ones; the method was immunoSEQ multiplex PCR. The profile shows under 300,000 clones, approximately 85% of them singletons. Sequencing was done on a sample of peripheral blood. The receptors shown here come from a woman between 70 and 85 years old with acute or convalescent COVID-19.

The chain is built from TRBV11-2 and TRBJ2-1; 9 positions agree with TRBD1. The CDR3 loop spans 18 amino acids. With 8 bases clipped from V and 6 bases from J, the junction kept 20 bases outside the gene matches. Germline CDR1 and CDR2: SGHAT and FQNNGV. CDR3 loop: CASATNLDWDRDLNEQFF. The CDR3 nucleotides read TGTGCCAGCGCTACTAATTTAGACTGGGACAGGGACCTCAATGAGCAGTTCTTC.

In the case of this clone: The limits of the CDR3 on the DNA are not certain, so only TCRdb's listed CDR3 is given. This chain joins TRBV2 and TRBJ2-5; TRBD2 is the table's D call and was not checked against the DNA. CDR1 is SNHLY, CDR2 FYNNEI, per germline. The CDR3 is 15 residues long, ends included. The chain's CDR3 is CASTVLGAGQETQYF.

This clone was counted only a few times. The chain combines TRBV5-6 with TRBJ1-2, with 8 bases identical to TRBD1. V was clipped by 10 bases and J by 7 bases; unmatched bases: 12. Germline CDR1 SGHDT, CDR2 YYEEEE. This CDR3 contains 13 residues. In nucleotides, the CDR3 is TGTGCCTCCGGGGGGCAGGGGGCAGCTGGCTACACCTTC. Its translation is CASGGQGAAGYTF.

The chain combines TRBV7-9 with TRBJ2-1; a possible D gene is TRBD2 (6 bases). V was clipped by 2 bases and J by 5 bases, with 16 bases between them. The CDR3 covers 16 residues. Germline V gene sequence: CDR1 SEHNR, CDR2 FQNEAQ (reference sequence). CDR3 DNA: TGTGCCAGCAGCTTAAGTCGAACGGGAGCAAACAATGAGCAGTTCTTC. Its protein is CASSLSRTGANNEQFF.

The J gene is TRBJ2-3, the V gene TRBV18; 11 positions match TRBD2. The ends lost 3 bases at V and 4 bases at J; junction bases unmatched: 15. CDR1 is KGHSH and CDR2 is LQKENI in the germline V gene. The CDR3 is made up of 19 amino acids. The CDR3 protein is CASSPAVTSGVGRADTQYF. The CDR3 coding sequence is TGTGCCAGCTCACCCGCAGTGACTAGCGGGGTTGGTCGGGCAGATACGCAGTATTTT.

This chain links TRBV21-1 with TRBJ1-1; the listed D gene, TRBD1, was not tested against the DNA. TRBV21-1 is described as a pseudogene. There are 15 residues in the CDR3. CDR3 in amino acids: CASGKLIVDTAEAFF. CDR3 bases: TGTGCCAGCGGCAAACTGATAGTAGATACAGCTGAAGCTTTCTTT.

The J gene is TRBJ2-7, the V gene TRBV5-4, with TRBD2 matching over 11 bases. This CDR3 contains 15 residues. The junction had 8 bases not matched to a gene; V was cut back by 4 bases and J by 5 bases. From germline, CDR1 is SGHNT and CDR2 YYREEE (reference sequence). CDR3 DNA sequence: TGTGCCAGCAGCCCAACTAGCGGGGGTGTGGACGAGCAGTACTTC. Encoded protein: CASSPTSGGVDEQYF.

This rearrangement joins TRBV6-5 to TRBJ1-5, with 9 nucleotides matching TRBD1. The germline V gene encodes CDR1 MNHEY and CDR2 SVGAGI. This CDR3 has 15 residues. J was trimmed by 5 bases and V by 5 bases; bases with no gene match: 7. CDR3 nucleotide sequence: TGTGCCAGCAGTCCAATTGACAGGGGGGATCAGCCCCAGCATTTT. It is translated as CASSPIDRGDQPQHF.

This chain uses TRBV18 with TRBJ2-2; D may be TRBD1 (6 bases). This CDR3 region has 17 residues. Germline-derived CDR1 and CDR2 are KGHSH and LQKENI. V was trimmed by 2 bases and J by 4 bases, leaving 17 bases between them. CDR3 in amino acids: CASSPESRGAGTGELFF. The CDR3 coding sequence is TGTGCCAGCTCACCAGAGTCCAGGGGCGCGGGCACCGGGGAGCTGTTTTTT.

The CDR3 reads CASSSEQGAVTEAFF. In DNA, the CDR3 is TGTGCCAGCAGTTCTGAACAGGGGGCGGTAACTGAAGCTTTCTTT. The chain uses TRBV2 and TRBJ1-1; 9 bases match TRBD1. Germline V gene lookup returns CDR1 SNHLY and CDR2 FYNNEI. V was pared by 5 bases and J by 5 bases, with 9 bases of the junction left unmatched. This CDR3 is built from 15 residues.

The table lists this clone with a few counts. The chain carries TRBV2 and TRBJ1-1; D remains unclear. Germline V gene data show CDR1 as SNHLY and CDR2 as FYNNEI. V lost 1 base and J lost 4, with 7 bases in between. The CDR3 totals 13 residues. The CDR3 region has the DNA TGTGCCAGCAGTGAAGGGCAGGCCACTGAAGCTTTCTTT. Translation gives CASSEGQATEAFF. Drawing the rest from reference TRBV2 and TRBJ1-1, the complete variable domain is EPEVTQTPSHQVTQMGQEVILRCVPISNHLYFYWYRQILGQKVEFLVSFYNNEISEKSEIFDDQFSVERPDGSNFTLKIRSTKLEDSAMYFCASSEGQATEAFFGQGTRLTVV.

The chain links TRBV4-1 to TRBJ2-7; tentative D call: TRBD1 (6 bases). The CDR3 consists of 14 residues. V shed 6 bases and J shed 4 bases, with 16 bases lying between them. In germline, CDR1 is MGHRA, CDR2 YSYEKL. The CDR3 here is CASRADRLGYEQYF. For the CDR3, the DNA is TGCGCCAGCAGAGCTGACAGGTTGGGTTACGAGCAGTACTTC.

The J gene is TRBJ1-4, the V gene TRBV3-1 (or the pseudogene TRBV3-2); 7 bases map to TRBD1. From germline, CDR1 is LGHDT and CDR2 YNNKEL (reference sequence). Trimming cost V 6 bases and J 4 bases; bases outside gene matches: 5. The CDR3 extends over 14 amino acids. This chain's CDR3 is CASRRQGVNEKLFF. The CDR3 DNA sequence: TGTGCCAGCAGGCGACAGGGTGTTAATGAAAAACTGTTTTTT.

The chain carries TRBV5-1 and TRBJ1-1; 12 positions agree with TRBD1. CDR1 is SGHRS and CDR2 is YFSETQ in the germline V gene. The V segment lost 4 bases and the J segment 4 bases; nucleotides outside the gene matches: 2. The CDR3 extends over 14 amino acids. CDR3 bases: TGCGCCAGCAGCCCGGGACAGGGGGCCACTGAAGCTTTCTTT. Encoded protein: CASSPGQGATEAFF.

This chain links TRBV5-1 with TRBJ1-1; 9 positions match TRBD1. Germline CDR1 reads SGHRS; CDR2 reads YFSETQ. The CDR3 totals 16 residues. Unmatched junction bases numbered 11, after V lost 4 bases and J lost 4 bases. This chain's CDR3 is CASSRSTGGYGTEAFF. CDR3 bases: TGCGCCAGCAGCCGTTCTACAGGGGGCTACGGCACTGAAGCTTTCTTT.

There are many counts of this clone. The DNA of the CDR3 is TGTGCCAGCGGACCAGGGGTAATGAACACTGAAGCTTTCTTT. This codes for CASGPGVMNTEAFF. V usage is TRBV6-5 and J usage is TRBJ1-1, with a tentative D call TRBD1 (6 bases). Trimming cost V 8 bases and J 0 bases, with 13 bases left between them. The CDR3 loop spans 14 amino acids. Germline V gene sequence: CDR1 MNHEY, CDR2 SVGAGI.

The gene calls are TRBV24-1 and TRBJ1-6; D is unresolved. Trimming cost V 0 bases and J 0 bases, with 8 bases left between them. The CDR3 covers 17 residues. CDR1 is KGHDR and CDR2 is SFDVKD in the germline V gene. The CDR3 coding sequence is TGTGCCACCAGTGATTTGCCACTTAGCTCCTATAATTCACCCCTCCACTTT. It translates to CATSDLPLSSYNSPLHF.

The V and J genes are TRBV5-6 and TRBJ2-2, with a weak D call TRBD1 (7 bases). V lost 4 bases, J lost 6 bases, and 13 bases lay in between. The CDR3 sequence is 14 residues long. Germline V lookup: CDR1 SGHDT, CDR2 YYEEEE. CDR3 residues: CASSPRGAPGELFF. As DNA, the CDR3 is TGTGCCAGCAGCCCCAGGGGGGCGCCCGGGGAGCTGTTTTTT.

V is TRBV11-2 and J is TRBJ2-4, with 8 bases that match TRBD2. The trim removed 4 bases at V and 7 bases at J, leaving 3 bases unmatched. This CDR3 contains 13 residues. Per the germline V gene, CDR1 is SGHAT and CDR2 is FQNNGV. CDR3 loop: CASSSGLGNIQYF. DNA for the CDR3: TGTGCCAGCAGCTCGGGACTAGGCAACATTCAGTACTTC.

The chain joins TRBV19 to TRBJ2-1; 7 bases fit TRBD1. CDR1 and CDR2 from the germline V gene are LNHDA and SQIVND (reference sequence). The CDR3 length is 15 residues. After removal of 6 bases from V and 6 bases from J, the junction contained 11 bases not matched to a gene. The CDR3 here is CASSPRDSRGNEQFF. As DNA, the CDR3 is TGTGCCAGTAGCCCACGGGACAGCCGGGGCAATGAGCAGTTCTTC. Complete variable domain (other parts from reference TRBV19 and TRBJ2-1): DGGITQSPKYLFRKEGQNVTLSCEQNLNHDAMYWYRQDPGQGLRLIYYSQIVNDFQKGDIAEGYSVSREKKESFPLTVTSAQKNPTAFYLCASSPRDSRGNEQFFGPGTRLTVL.

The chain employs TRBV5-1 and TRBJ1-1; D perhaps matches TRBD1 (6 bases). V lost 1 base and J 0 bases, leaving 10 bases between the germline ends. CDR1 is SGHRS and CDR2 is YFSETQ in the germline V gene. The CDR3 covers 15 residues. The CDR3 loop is CASSLQGIMNTEAFF. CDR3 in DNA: TGCGCCAGCAGCTTGCAGGGGATTATGAACACTGAAGCTTTCTTT.

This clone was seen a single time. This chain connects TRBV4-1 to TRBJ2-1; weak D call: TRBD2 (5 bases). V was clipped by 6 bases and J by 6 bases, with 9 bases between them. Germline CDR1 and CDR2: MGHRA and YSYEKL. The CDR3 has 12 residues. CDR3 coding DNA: TGCGCCAGCAGAAACGGAGGCAATGAGCAGTTCTTC. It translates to CASRNGGNEQFF.

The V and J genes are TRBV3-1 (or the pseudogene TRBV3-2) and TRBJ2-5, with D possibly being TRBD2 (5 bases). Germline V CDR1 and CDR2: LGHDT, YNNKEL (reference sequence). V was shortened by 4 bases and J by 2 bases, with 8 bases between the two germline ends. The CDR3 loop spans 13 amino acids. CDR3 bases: TGTGCCAGCAGCCTCCGAGGGCAAGAGACCCAGTACTTC. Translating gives CASSLRGQETQYF.

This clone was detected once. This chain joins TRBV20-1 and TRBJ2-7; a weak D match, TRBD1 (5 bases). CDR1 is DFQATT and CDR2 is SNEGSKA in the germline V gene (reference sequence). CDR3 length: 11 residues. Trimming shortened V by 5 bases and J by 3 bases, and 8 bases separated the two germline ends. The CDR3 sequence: CSAYDSYEQYF. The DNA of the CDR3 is TGCAGTGCTTACGACAGCTACGAGCAGTACTTC.

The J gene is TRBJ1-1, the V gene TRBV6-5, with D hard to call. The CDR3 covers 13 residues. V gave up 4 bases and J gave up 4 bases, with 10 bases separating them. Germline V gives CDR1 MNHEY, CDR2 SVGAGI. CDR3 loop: CASSSEVGTEAFF. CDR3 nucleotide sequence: TGTGCCAGCAGTTCGGAGGTGGGCACTGAAGCTTTCTTT.

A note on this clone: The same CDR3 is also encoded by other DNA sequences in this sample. CDR3 DNA sequence: TGTGCCAGCAGTCGACAGGGCTATGGCTACACCTTC. It specifies CASSRQGYGYTF. The genes are TRBV6-5 and TRBJ1-2, with TRBD1 matching over 7 bases. The CDR3 length is 12 residues. Germline values: CDR1 MNHEY, CDR2 SVGAGI. Trimming removed 5 bases from V and 4 bases from J; junction bases left unmatched: 1.

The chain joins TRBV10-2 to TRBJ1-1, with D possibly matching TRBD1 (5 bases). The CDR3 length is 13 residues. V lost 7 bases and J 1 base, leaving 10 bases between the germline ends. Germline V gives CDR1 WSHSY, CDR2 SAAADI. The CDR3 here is CASTRTRNTEAFF. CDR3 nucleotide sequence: TGCGCCAGCACCCGGACACGGAACACTGAAGCTTTCTTT.

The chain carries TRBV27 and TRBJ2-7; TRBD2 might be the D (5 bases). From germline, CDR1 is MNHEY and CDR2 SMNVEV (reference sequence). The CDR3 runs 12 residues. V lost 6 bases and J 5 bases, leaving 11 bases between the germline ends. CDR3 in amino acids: CASSNRRDEQYF. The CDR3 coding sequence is TGTGCCAGCAGCAATAGGCGGGACGAGCAGTACTTC.

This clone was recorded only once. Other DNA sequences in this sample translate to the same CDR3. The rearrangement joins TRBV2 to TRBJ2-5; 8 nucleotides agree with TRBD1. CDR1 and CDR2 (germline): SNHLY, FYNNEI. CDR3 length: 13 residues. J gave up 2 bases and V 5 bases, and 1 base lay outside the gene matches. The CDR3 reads CASSRQGQETQYF. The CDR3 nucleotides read TGTGCCAGCAGTCGACAGGGGCAAGAGACCCAGTACTTC.

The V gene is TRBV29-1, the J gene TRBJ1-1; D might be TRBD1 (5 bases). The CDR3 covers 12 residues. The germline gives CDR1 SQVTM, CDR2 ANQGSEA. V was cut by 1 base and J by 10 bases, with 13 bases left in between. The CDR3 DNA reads TGCAGCGTTGAAGCGGGCGGGGGGTTAGCTTTCTTT. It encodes CSVEAGGGLAFF.

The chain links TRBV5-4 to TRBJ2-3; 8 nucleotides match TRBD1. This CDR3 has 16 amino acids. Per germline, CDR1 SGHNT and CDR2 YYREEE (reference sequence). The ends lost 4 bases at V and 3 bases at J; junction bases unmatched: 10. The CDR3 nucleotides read TGTGCCAGCAGCCCTACCTTGGACAGGGCGACAGATACGCAGTATTTT. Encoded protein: CASSPTLDRATDTQYF.